The present T cell receptor (beta chain) was sequenced within a study of blood T cell repertoires in COVID-19. In the study overall: The United States, Italy and Spain provided the acute and convalescent COVID-19 samples.

The germline CDR1 and CDR2 sequences are MNHNS and SASEGT. The CDR3 length is 17 residues. Trimming took 2 bases from V and 1 from J; bases not matched to a gene: 8. The protocol was immunoSEQ multiplex PCR, while the TCRdb copy is restricted to in-frame clones and leaves out a portion. This sample has fewer than 200,000 clones, with approximately 92% found just once. This TCR derives from a woman in her forties or fifties with acute or convalescent COVID-19. This chain connects TRBV6-1 to TRBJ2-1, with TRBD2 matching over 7 bases. The sample consisted of peripheral blood. CDR3 in DNA: TGTGCCAGCAGTGAACGGCCCGGGGGGTCGTCCTACAATGAGCAGTTCTTC. Translation gives CASSERPGGSSYNEQFF.